This passage covers 28 T cell receptor beta chains from one sample sequenced in a study of CD8 T cells in Susac syndrome. Random hexamers served to reverse transcribe about 0.5 to 1 ug RNA. Each CDR3 protein gets one entry after TCRdb re-called the immunoSEQ multiplex PCR reads with MiXCR. The profile shows about 180,000 distinct CDR3 sequences, 94% of them singletons. The specimen sequenced was CD4+ T cells from PBMCs. Every receptor here comes from a human donor with Susac syndrome.

The chain recombines TRBV14 with TRBJ1-2; 7 bases fit TRBD1. The J segment lost 4 bases and the V segment lost 4 bases, leaving 9 bases of the junction unmatched. Germline V lookup: CDR1 SGHDN, CDR2 FVKESK. The CDR3 runs 15 residues. The CDR3 protein is CASSPQDRRSYGYTF. CDR3 bases: TGTGCCAGCAGCCCACAGGACAGGCGCTCCTATGGCTACACCTTC. Supplemented by reference TRBV14 and TRBJ1-2, the full variable domain reads EAGVTQFPSHSVIEKGQTVTLRCDPISGHDNLYWYRRVMGKEIKFLLHFVKESKQDESGMPNNRFLAERTGGTYSTLKVQPAELEDSGVYFCASSPQDRRSYGYTFGSGTRLTVV.

The rearrangement uses TRBV30 and TRBJ1-5; perhaps TRBD1 as D (5 bases). CDR3 length: 12 residues. The germline V and J ends were trimmed by 2 bases and 7 bases, with 9 bases remaining between them. Germline CDR1 is GTSNPN and CDR2 is SVGIG (reference sequence). CDR3 coding DNA: TGTGCCTGGAGTTCTGGGGCCCAGCCCCAGCATTTT. Translating it yields CAWSSGAQPQHF.

V and J are TRBV29-1 and TRBJ1-1; D unclear. Germline CDR1 is SQVTM and CDR2 is ANQGSEA. Trimming stripped 1 base from V and 0 bases from J, with 9 bases between. This CDR3 is 14 amino acids long. Here the CDR3 reads CSVEGLTMNTEAFF. CDR3 nucleotides: TGCAGCGTTGAAGGACTGACTATGAACACTGAAGCTTTCTTT.

The chain has TRBV6-6 and TRBJ1-2; D not certain. Trimming removed 6 bases from V and 0 bases from J, with 11 bases in between. The CDR3 runs 14 residues. Germline V gives CDR1 MNHNY, CDR2 SVGAGI (reference sequence). CDR3 sequence reads: CASRKEQTNYGYTF. As DNA, the CDR3 is TGTGCCAGCAGAAAAGAGCAAACTAACTATGGCTACACCTTC.

The V call is TRBV6-2 or TRBV6-3, the J call TRBJ1-2, with D unclear. The CDR3 sequence is 12 residues long. V was trimmed by 6 bases and J by 8 bases, leaving 13 bases between them. The germline gives CDR1 MNHEY, CDR2 SVGEGT. The CDR3 nucleotides are TGTGCCAGCAGAACTTACTCGGGAGGCTACACCTTC. Encoded protein: CASRTYSGGYTF.

This rearrangement joins TRBV21-1 to TRBJ1-6; TRBD1, the table's D call, was not compared with the DNA. TRBV21-1 is shown as a pseudogene. The CDR3 is made up of 17 amino acids. The CDR3 nucleotides are TGTGCCAGCAGCAAAGGTGAAGGGACAGGGGGTGTATCACCCCTCCACTTT. Its translation: CASSKGEGTGGVSPLHF.

This clonotype was seen only once. The CDR3 sequence: CASSAGNEGNGYTF. The CDR3 DNA reads TGTGCCAGCAGCGCCGGGAACGAGGGGAATGGCTACACCTTC. This rearrangement joins TRBV11-2 to TRBJ1-2; tentative D call: TRBD1 (5 bases). V was shortened by 5 bases and J by 6 bases, with 16 bases between the two germline ends. CDR3 size: 14 residues. Germline V gene sequence: CDR1 SGHAT, CDR2 FQNNGV.

Comment on this clonotype: At one end, the junction sequence differs from germline, possibly due to a read error. The rearrangement links TRBV20-1 to TRBJ1-1; D possibly corresponds to TRBD1 (6 bases). The germline gives CDR1 DFQATT, CDR2 SNEGSKA (reference sequence). The CDR3 totals 11 residues. Here the CDR3 reads CSAPGDTETFF. CDR3 nucleotides: TGCAGTGCTCCAGGGGACACTGAAACTTTCTTT.

V and J are TRBV5-5 and TRBJ2-3; 8 nucleotides line up with TRBD2. The germline gives CDR1 SGHKS, CDR2 YYEKEE (reference sequence). V trimming: 4 bases; J trimming: 0 bases; junction bases outside the gene matches: 4. CDR3 length equals 15 residues. The CDR3 reads CASSPLAGSTDTQYF. CDR3 nucleotides: TGTGCCAGCAGCCCCTTAGCGGGAAGCACAGATACGCAGTATTTT.

V usage is TRBV29-1 and J usage is TRBJ1-4, with unresolved D. V lost 5 bases, J lost 0 bases, and 10 bases lay in between. The CDR3 totals 14 residues. CDR1 SQVTM and CDR2 ANQGSEA come from the germline V gene. This CDR3 is CSVLFPPTNEKLFF. DNA of the CDR3: TGCAGCGTTCTGTTCCCCCCAACTAATGAAAAACTGTTTTTT.

This clonotype was detected only once. The chain couples TRBV12-3 or TRBV12-4 to TRBJ1-1; D not certain. V was cut by 2 bases and J by 3 bases, with 10 bases left in between. The CDR3 is 14 amino acids. As DNA, the CDR3 is TGTGCCAGCAGTTTATCGGCAGCGTACACTGAAGCTTTCTTT. Its translation: CASSLSAAYTEAFF.

The rearrangement links TRBV6-2 or TRBV6-3 to TRBJ2-7, with 9 bases aligning to TRBD1. Germline trimming cut 8 bases from V and 6 bases from J; bases unmatched to any gene: 8. This CDR3 is built from 13 residues. CDR1 is MNHEY, CDR2 SVGEGT, per germline. CDR3 protein: CASGSGQGREQYF. The CDR3 bases are TGTGCCAGCGGATCGGGACAGGGACGCGAGCAGTACTTC.

The J gene is TRBJ2-2, the V gene TRBV20-1; TRBD2 is a possible D gene (5 bases). This CDR3 has 12 amino acids. Germline CDR1 reads DFQATT; CDR2 reads SNEGSKA (reference sequence). Trimming shortened V by 6 bases and J by 3 bases, and 8 bases separated the two germline ends. The CDR3 DNA follows: TGCAGTGCCCAGGACTACACCGGGGAGCTGTTTTTT. Its translation is CSAQDYTGELFF.

This chain connects TRBV18 to TRBJ2-3, with TRBD1 matching over 8 bases. The trim removed 3 bases at V and 1 base at J, leaving 6 bases unmatched. The CDR3 sequence is 16 residues long. Germline V gives CDR1 KGHSH, CDR2 LQKENI. The CDR3 protein is CASSPSGTGGTDTQYF. The CDR3 DNA reads as TGTGCCAGCTCACCGTCCGGGACAGGAGGCACAGATACGCAGTATTTT.

V gene TRBV2 combines with J gene TRBJ2-1; 7 bases align to TRBD2. CDR3 length: 18 residues. The V and J ends lost 6 bases and 3 bases, in that order; junction bases with no gene match: 17. Per the germline V gene, CDR1 is SNHLY and CDR2 is FYNNEI. Written as DNA, the CDR3 is TGTGCCAGCAGCCCCGGGACTACAACGAGAAAGAACTACAATGAGCAGTTCTTC. Translated, it gives CASSPGTTTRKNYNEQFF.

This clonotype was counted once. V usage is TRBV4-1 and J usage is TRBJ2-3; no clear D gene. V was trimmed by 0 bases and J by 6 bases, leaving 13 bases between them. There are 15 residues in the CDR3. Germline V gene data show CDR1 as MGHRA and CDR2 as YSYEKL. This CDR3 reads CASSQDGWAADTQYF. CDR3 sequence (DNA): TGCGCCAGCAGCCAAGATGGGTGGGCGGCCGATACGCAGTATTTT.

This clonotype was picked up a small number of times. The chain couples TRBV4-3 to TRBJ2-5; the match to TRBD2 covers 11 bases. The CDR3 has 17 amino acids. V was pared by 0 bases and J by 5 bases, with 8 bases of the junction left unmatched. CDR1 and CDR2 (germline): LGHNA, YSLEER. The chain's CDR3 is CASSQEASASGGETQYF. As DNA, the CDR3 is TGCGCCAGCAGCCAAGAGGCTTCGGCTAGCGGGGGGGAGACCCAGTACTTC.

The rearrangement joins TRBV19 to TRBJ2-1; 9 bases align to TRBD2. With V trimmed by 0 bases and J by 6 bases, 6 bases remained unmatched. CDR3 size: 16 residues. Germline V gives CDR1 LNHDA, CDR2 SQIVND (reference sequence). The CDR3 region is CASSIDSLAGRNEQFF. The DNA for the CDR3 is TGTGCCAGTAGTATAGATTCGCTAGCGGGGCGCAATGAGCAGTTCTTC.

J is TRBJ2-5 and V is TRBV6-2 or TRBV6-3, with 7 nucleotides matching TRBD2. This CDR3 has 15 residues. The germline CDR1 and CDR2 sequences are MNHEY and SVGEGT. V lost 7 bases and J lost 2; bases outside the gene matches: 10. CDR3: CASTTRGTTQETQYF. In DNA form, the CDR3 reads TGTGCCAGCACCACTAGAGGGACTACACAAGAGACCCAGTACTTC.

J is TRBJ2-7 and V is TRBV18; D remains ambiguous. V lost 1 base to trimming and J lost 1 base, with 11 bases between them. Germline assignment: CDR1 KGHSH and CDR2 LQKENI. There are 15 residues in the CDR3. CDR3 bases: TGTGCCAGCTCACCACAGCCGACCCAATCCTACGAGCAGTACTTC. Translated, it gives CASSPQPTQSYEQYF.

The rearrangement links TRBV9 to TRBJ2-2; possibly TRBD1 or TRBD2 for D (5 bases each). The germline gives CDR1 SGDLS, CDR2 YYNGEE. This CDR3 has 16 residues. Trimming cost V 1 base and J 3 bases, with 13 bases left between them. In nucleotides, the CDR3 is TGTGCCAGCAGCGTAAGAGGGGATGGGGACACCGGGGAGCTGTTTTTT. Translation: CASSVRGDGDTGELFF.

The chain links TRBV11-1 to TRBJ1-1; possible D gene TRBD1, 6 bases. Germline V gene lookup returns CDR1 SGHAT and CDR2 FQDESV (reference sequence). Trimming shortened V by 5 bases and J by 3 bases, and 10 bases separated the two germline ends. The CDR3 has 13 amino acids. The CDR3 here is CASSRTDDTEAFF. Written as DNA, the CDR3 is TGTGCCAGCAGCAGGACAGACGACACTGAAGCTTTCTTT.

The rearrangement joins TRBV2 to TRBJ2-7; a weak D match, TRBD1 (6 bases). V lost 6 bases and J 3 bases, leaving 12 bases between the germline ends. The CDR3 is 13 residues long. Germline assignment: CDR1 SNHLY and CDR2 FYNNEI. DNA for the CDR3: TGTGCCAGCAGCAAACGGACAGTCTACGAGCAGTACTTC. Encoded protein: CASSKRTVYEQYF.

The V call is TRBV6-6, the J call TRBJ1-1; D remains ambiguous. CDR1 is MNHNY and CDR2 is SVGAGI in the germline V gene (reference sequence). The CDR3 is 11 residues long. The V end was cut by 7 bases, the J end by 6 bases, with 9 bases between. The CDR3 is CASTQSSEAFF. CDR3 sequence (DNA): TGTGCCAGCACCCAGAGTTCTGAAGCTTTCTTT.

The chain links TRBV7-8 to TRBJ1-1, with D hard to call. Trimming removed 6 bases at V and 1 base at J, with 12 bases between. CDR1 SGHVS and CDR2 FQNEAQ come from the germline V gene. CDR3 length equals 14 residues. The CDR3 loop is CASSKDERNTEAFF. In DNA, the CDR3 is TGTGCCAGCAGTAAGGATGAGCGGAACACTGAAGCTTTCTTT.

V is TRBV12-3 or TRBV12-4 and J is TRBJ2-1; 8 bases are shared with TRBD1. Losses at the gene ends were 2 bases for V and 8 bases for J; bases not matched to a gene: 5. The CDR3 covers 14 residues. The CDR3 coding sequence is TGTGCCAGCAGTTTAAGGCAGGGGGCGGATGAGCAGTTCTTC. This codes for CASSLRQGADEQFF.

V usage is TRBV4-3 and J usage is TRBJ2-2; no clear D gene. CDR1 is LGHNA, CDR2 YSLEER, per germline. The CDR3 spans 16 residues. V was pared by 0 bases and J by 2 bases, with 10 bases between. As DNA, the CDR3 is TGCGCCAGCAGCCAAGATATCACAGCAAACACCGGGGAGCTGTTTTTT. Translation gives CASSQDITANTGELFF.

The chain uses TRBV27 and TRBJ2-3; 9 nucleotides align to TRBD1. Germline V CDR1 and CDR2: MNHEY, SMNVEV (reference sequence). The CDR3 spans 16 residues. J gave up 3 bases and V 2 bases, and 6 bases lay outside the gene matches. CDR3 residues: CASSLRGQGSTDTQYF. The DNA of the CDR3 is TGTGCCAGCAGTTTAAGGGGACAGGGATCGACAGATACGCAGTATTTT.